The TCR beta chain under discussion was sequenced for a study of cytomegalovirus exposure and HLA in healthy donors. Study-wide background: Unique TCR beta sequences numbering approximately 100 million came from 150 million to 200 million T cells in an earlier analysis.

Remarks on this clone: What it recognizes is unknown.

The primer mix had 60 Vbeta and 13 Jbeta primers. Libraries were prepared by immunoSEQ multiplex PCR; TCRdb keeps only in-frame clonotypes and omits some of them. The sample lists about 160,000 clones; approximately 79% were seen once. General study points: Per published accounts, TCR beta sequences correctly predicted the HLA-A and HLA-B alleles of most subjects. In a later analysis, HLA-C alleles had the fewest associated TCRs, DRB1 alleles the most.

V was shortened by 5 bases and J by 9 bases, with 17 bases between the two germline ends. The V gene's germline CDR1 is SEHNR and CDR2 FQNEAQ (reference sequence). The CDR3 covers 14 residues. This TCR was recovered from a man aged 40-49 years in good health and CMV-seronegative. The chain links TRBV7-9 to TRBJ2-1; weak D call: TRBD2 (5 bases). Sequencing input: PBMCs. This CDR3 reads CASSPQGSSGEQFF. The CDR3 DNA reads as TGTGCCAGCAGCCCCCAAGGGAGCAGTGGTGAGCAGTTCTTC.